These 25 T cell receptor beta chains share one sample of origin, sequenced in a study of blood T cells in healthy people across ages. PCR was performed a second time for roughly 7 to 12 cycles using a sample-barcoded 5' primer and a J-beta primer mix. TCRdb reprocessed the 5' RACE reads with MiXCR, giving one entry per CDR3 protein. The sample records almost 550,000 distinct CDR3 sequences, less than 25% being singletons. The same data also went into a second study, on T cells of mothers and their children.

The specimen sequenced was blood. The receptors shown here come from a boy between 10 and 17 years old in good health.

Worth noting for this clonotype: At one end, the junction sequence differs from germline, possibly due to a read error. CDR3 sequence: CASTPARGSYNEQFF. The CDR3 DNA is TGTGCTAGCACCCCGGCCAGGGGGTCCTACAATGAGCAGTTCTTC. This chain connects TRBV7-7 to TRBJ2-1, with 7 bases that match TRBD1. Germline V CDR1 and CDR2: SSHAT, FNYEAQ (reference sequence). The CDR3 is 15 amino acids.

CDR3 in DNA: TGCAGTGCTAGAATTGGCTATCGGAGGGCAGGAGATACGCAGTATTTT. Amino acid sequence: CSARIGYRRAGDTQYF. V usage is TRBV20-1 and J usage is TRBJ2-3; D is perhaps TRBD2 (6 bases). In germline, CDR1 is DFQATT, CDR2 SNEGSKA (reference sequence). This CDR3 has 16 amino acids. V was trimmed by 2 bases and J by 5 bases, leaving 20 bases between them.

The chain combines TRBV12-3 or TRBV12-4 with TRBJ1-6; the D gene is possibly TRBD1 (6 bases). This CDR3 contains 16 residues. Deletions cut 7 bases from V and 0 bases from J, with 13 bases between. The CDR3 spells CASTGDGSSYNSPLHF. CDR3 DNA sequence: TGTGCCAGCACAGGGGACGGAAGCTCCTATAATTCACCCCTCCACTTT.

The gene calls are TRBV20-1 and TRBJ2-2; 9 positions agree with TRBD2. The CDR3 extends over 15 amino acids. Trimming cost V 2 bases and J 9 bases; bases outside gene matches: 10. Germline CDR1 and CDR2: DFQATT and SNEGSKA (reference sequence). CDR3 in DNA: TGCAGTGCTAGAAAGTCTAGCGGGGCCGAGTGGGAGCTGTTTTTT. Protein product: CSARKSSGAEWELFF.

This clonotype was seen repeatedly, ten times or more. The rearrangement joins TRBV6-6 to TRBJ1-4; tentatively, D is TRBD1 (6 bases). The germline CDR1 and CDR2 sequences are MNHNY and SVGAGI (reference sequence). The CDR3 contains 16 residues. Trimming cost V 0 bases and J 4 bases, with 12 bases left between them. As DNA, the CDR3 is TGTGCCAGCAGTTACTCGGTGGGGGGCCTTAATGAAAAACTGTTTTTT. Translated: CASSYSVGGLNEKLFF.

This clonotype was seen only a few times. One end of the junction fails to match germline, which may point to a read error. The CDR3 bases are TGTGCCATCGGTGAGCGCGGGACACCAAACAATGAGCAGTTCTTC. The encoded protein is CAIGERGTPNNEQFF. The gene calls are TRBV10-3 and TRBJ2-1, with D possibly called TRBD1 or TRBD2 (6 bases each). In germline, CDR1 is ENHRY, CDR2 SYGVKD. CDR3 length: 15 residues.

This clonotype was recorded a few times. Written as DNA, the CDR3 is TGCAGTGCTACAAAACAGGGGGCGGCCTCCTACAATGAGCAGTTCTTC. Encoded protein: CSATKQGAASYNEQFF. This chain joins TRBV20-1 and TRBJ2-1; 9 nucleotides match TRBD1. V lost 4 bases to trimming and J lost 0 bases; unmatched junction nucleotides: 7. CDR3 length equals 16 residues. Germline CDR1 reads DFQATT; CDR2 reads SNEGSKA (reference sequence).

This clonotype appeared a few times. The J gene is TRBJ2-5, the V gene TRBV20-1, with D perhaps assigned TRBD1 or TRBD2 (5 bases each). Germline-derived CDR1 and CDR2 are DFQATT and SNEGSKA (reference sequence). V lost 4 bases to trimming and J lost 7 bases, with 16 bases between them. The CDR3 contains 13 residues. CDR3 in amino acids: CSANMGPIGTQYF. The CDR3 region has the DNA TGCAGTGCTAATATGGGACCTATCGGGACCCAGTACTTC.

The chain couples TRBV14 to TRBJ1-1; D is perhaps TRBD1 (6 bases). This CDR3 contains 15 residues. Germline assignment: CDR1 SGHDN and CDR2 FVKESK. The V end lost 4 bases, the J end lost 1 base, and 13 bases lay between the germline ends. The CDR3 is CASSPWGGPNTEAFF. The CDR3 region has the DNA TGTGCCAGCAGCCCCTGGGGGGGGCCGAACACTGAAGCTTTCTTT.

There are a few counts of this clonotype. DNA for the CDR3: TGTGCCAGCGGGGACAGGTACTACGAGCAGTACTTC. Its translation is CASGDRYYEQYF. This chain links TRBV27 with TRBJ2-7, with TRBD1 identical over 8 bases. Looked up from germline, CDR1 is MNHEY and CDR2 is SMNVEV (reference sequence). CDR3 length: 12 amino acids. Unmatched junction bases numbered 3, after V lost 8 bases and J lost 3 bases.

The chain uses TRBV11-2 and TRBJ2-7, with D hard to call. The CDR3 is 13 amino acids. The germline V gene has CDR1 SGHAT and CDR2 FQNNGV. V lost 5 bases, J lost 2 bases, and 10 bases lay in between. The CDR3 loop is CASSLNLPYEQYF. In nucleotides, the CDR3 is TGTGCCAGCAGCCTAAACCTCCCCTACGAGCAGTACTTC.

The rearrangement links TRBV28 to TRBJ2-5; D is perhaps TRBD2 (5 bases). The end of the DNA fits TRBJ2-1 better, so the J call may be wrong. The CDR3 runs to 14 residues. Germline V gene sequence: CDR1 MDHEN, CDR2 SYDVKM. DNA of the CDR3: TGTGCCAGCAGTTTGCCTAGCAGGAGAGTGGAGCAGTTCTTC. Translating it yields CASSLPSRRVEQFF.

The V call is TRBV20-1, the J call TRBJ2-3; 7 nucleotides agree with TRBD1. The CDR3 runs 13 residues. Unmatched junction bases numbered 6, after V lost 0 bases and J lost 9 bases. Germline lookup yields CDR1 DFQATT and CDR2 SNEGSKA (reference sequence). In DNA, the CDR3 is TGCAGTGCTAGAGAGGCCCCACAGGGGACGCAGTATTTT. Translated, it gives CSAREAPQGTQYF.

This clonotype was observed a few times. This chain uses TRBV29-1 with TRBJ2-3; 7 bases agree with TRBD1. The CDR3 loop spans 13 amino acids. V was clipped by 6 bases and J by 0 bases; unmatched bases: 3. Germline CDR1 SQVTM, CDR2 ANQGSEA. The CDR3 sequence: CSVTGQSTDTQYF. CDR3 coding DNA: TGCAGCGTGACGGGACAGAGCACAGATACGCAGTATTTT.

This clonotype appeared a few times. The chain combines TRBV7-6 with TRBJ2-3; the match to TRBD2 covers 10 bases. With V trimmed by 3 bases and J by 1 base, 7 bases remained unmatched. CDR1 and CDR2 (germline): SGHVS, FNYEAQ. CDR3 size: 17 residues. The CDR3 loop reads CASSFEREGRGTDTQYF. The CDR3 nucleotides read TGTGCCAGCAGCTTTGAGCGGGAGGGCCGAGGCACAGATACGCAGTATTTT.

At least ten counts were recorded for this clonotype. The chain employs TRBV5-1 and TRBJ1-1; D is possibly TRBD1 (5 bases). The CDR3 runs to 14 residues. V dropped 0 bases and J dropped 1 base, with 7 bases sitting between them. From germline, CDR1 is SGHRS and CDR2 YFSETQ. CDR3 protein: CASSLDGTNTEAFF. The CDR3 region has the DNA TGCGCCAGCAGCTTGGACGGGACGAACACTGAAGCTTTCTTT. Together with reference TRBV5-1 and TRBJ1-1, the CDR3 gives the full variable domain: KAGVTQTPRYLIKTRGQQVTLSCSPISGHRSVSWYQQTPGQGLQFLFEYFSETQRNKGNFPGRFSGRQFSNSRSEMNVSTLELGDSALYLCASSLDGTNTEAFFGQGTRLTVV.

This sequence joins TRBV12-3 or TRBV12-4 and TRBJ1-1; TRBD1 aligns across 10 bases. This CDR3 is 17 amino acids long. The junction had 12 bases not matched to a gene; V was cut back by 5 bases and J by 3 bases. This CDR3 is CASSPTGGAGVHTEAFF. Written as DNA, the CDR3 is TGTGCCAGCAGTCCGACAGGGGGCGCTGGGGTCCACACTGAAGCTTTCTTT.

The chain uses TRBV4-3 and TRBJ2-1; D ambiguous. The CDR3 consists of 13 residues. Germline CDR1 is LGHNA and CDR2 is YSLEER. V lost 0 bases and J lost 10, with 10 bases in between. The CDR3 nucleotides are TGCGCCAGCAGCCAAGACGTTAGTGTAGAGCAGTTCTTC. It specifies CASSQDVSVEQFF.

The chain recombines TRBV5-8 with TRBJ1-5, with TRBD1 matching over 10 bases. Trimming at V came to 0 bases and at J to 2 bases, leaving 11 bases not matched to a gene. From germline, CDR1 is SGHTS and CDR2 YDEGEE. The CDR3 loop spans 19 amino acids. CDR3 sequence (DNA): TGTGCCAGCAGCTTGGTCTTCGGAGGGACAGGGGTTGGCAATCAGCCCCAGCATTTT. Encoded protein: CASSLVFGGTGVGNQPQHF.

Concerning this clonotype: Without the conserved terminal phenylalanine or tryptophan, this CDR3 likely stems from a read error. This chain links TRBV20-1 with TRBJ1-4, with D perhaps TRBD1 (6 bases). Germline CDR1 DFQATT, CDR2 SNEGSKA (reference sequence). CDR3 size: 16 residues. The V end lost 0 bases, the J end lost 0 bases, and 11 bases lay between the germline ends. The DNA of the CDR3 is TGCAGTGCTAGAGACGGACAGCTTGCAACTAATGAAAAACTGTTTTTA. Its protein is CSARDGQLATNEKLFL.

In its sample, this clonotype was seen many times. The chain joins TRBV5-6 to TRBJ2-7; D not resolved. This CDR3 region has 15 residues. The germline CDR1 and CDR2 sequences are SGHDT and YYEEEE. The V end was cut by 7 bases, the J end by 0 bases, with 17 bases between. The CDR3 DNA reads as TGTGCCAGCGCCGACTGGGTCTCAAGCTCCTACGAGCAGTACTTC. This encodes CASADWVSSSYEQYF.

There are a few counts of this clonotype. This chain uses TRBV7-9 with TRBJ2-1; D perhaps matches TRBD1 (6 bases). With the DNA end fitting TRBJ2-7 better, the J assignment may be wrong. The CDR3 totals 13 residues. The germline gives CDR1 SEHNR, CDR2 FQNEAQ (reference sequence). CDR3 loop: CASSRQDNYEQYF. CDR3 DNA: TGTGCCAGCAGCCGACAGGACAACTACGAGCAGTACTTC.

This clonotype was counted only a few times. The V call is TRBV6-1, the J call TRBJ2-7; 14 bases are shared with TRBD2. The CDR3 runs 17 residues. Germline V CDR1 and CDR2: MNHNS, SASEGT. The ends lost 4 bases at V and 0 bases at J; junction bases unmatched: 5. The CDR3 nucleotides are TGTGCCAGCAGTGGACCGGGACTAGCGGGGGTCTCCTACGAGCAGTACTTC. It translates to CASSGPGLAGVSYEQYF.

Turning to this clonotype: Sequence at one end of the junction differs from germline and may be a read error. This chain uses TRBV12-3 or TRBV12-4 with TRBJ1-5, with D perhaps matching TRBD1 (6 bases). The CDR3 is 13 residues long. The CDR3 bases are TGTGTCAGCAGCCGAGCGGGGGGGCCCAGGAGACATTTT. Translating gives CVSSRAGGPRRHF.

The chain combines TRBV7-9 with TRBJ2-5; possibly TRBD1 for D (6 bases). CDR1 is SEHNR, CDR2 FQNEAQ, per germline (reference sequence). This CDR3 comprises 11 residues. Trimming stripped 2 bases from V and 10 bases from J, with 8 bases between. The CDR3 bases are TGTGCCAGCAGCTTACAGGGGTACCAGTACTTC. It yields the protein CASSLQGYQYF.